This T cell receptor beta chain was recovered during a study of cytomegalovirus exposure and HLA in healthy donors. Study-wide results and limits: According to the study, roughly 160 TCR beta chains were cytomegalovirus-associated. Accounts indicate the classifier identified cytomegalovirus status with strong specificity and sensitivity.

V was clipped by 6 bases and J by 0 bases, with 24 bases between them. The germline gives CDR1 ENHRY, CDR2 SYGVKD. The CDR3 loop spans 19 amino acids. About this clone itself: Its antigen is unknown.

Use of 60 Vbeta and 13 Jbeta primers characterized the PCR. Clones were read by immunoSEQ multiplex PCR, and TCRdb kept only the in-frame ones, dropping some. The ten top clones account for 6.1%, within a sample of around 44,000 clones. The TCR comes from a male donor in good health and CMV-seropositive. Sequenced material: PBMCs. This chain connects TRBV10-3 to TRBJ1-3; possibly TRBD1 for D (5 bases). CDR3 amino acids: CAIRMSSRDSSLSGNTIYF. For the CDR3, the DNA is TGTGCCATCAGGATGAGCTCCAGGGACTCATCTCTCTCTGGAAACACCATATATTTT.